This T cell receptor (beta chain) comes out of a study of cytomegalovirus exposure and HLA in healthy donors. Overall study results and limits: 16,951 TCR beta sequences were associated with HLA alleles at 0.05 false discovery rate in a later analysis. Previously analyzed data showed that most TCR beta V segments were productive at a frequency of about 87% or about 30%. As immune exposure information, only CMV serostatus was available. A likely sequencing artifact accounted for one observed cluster of highly shared sequence variants.

The sample holds a few counts of this clone. Its target is not known. The primer mix had 60 Vbeta and 13 Jbeta primers. Repertoires were generated with immunoSEQ multiplex PCR, while TCRdb's copy carries only in-frame clones and drops some. The sample holds 30,000 to 40,000 clones, roughly 60% seen once. CDR3 size: 13 residues. Germline values: CDR1 GTSNPN, CDR2 SVGIG (reference sequence). The V and J ends lost 3 bases and 7 bases, in that order; junction bases with no gene match: 5. The sequence was collected from a man aged 45-65 years in good health and CMV-seropositive. Sequencing used PBMCs. The chain is built from TRBV30 and TRBJ2-1, with 8 bases matching TRBD1. CDR3 nucleotide sequence: TGTGCCTGGAGAGCGGACAGGGATAATGAGCAGTTCTTC. Amino acids: CAWRADRDNEQFF.